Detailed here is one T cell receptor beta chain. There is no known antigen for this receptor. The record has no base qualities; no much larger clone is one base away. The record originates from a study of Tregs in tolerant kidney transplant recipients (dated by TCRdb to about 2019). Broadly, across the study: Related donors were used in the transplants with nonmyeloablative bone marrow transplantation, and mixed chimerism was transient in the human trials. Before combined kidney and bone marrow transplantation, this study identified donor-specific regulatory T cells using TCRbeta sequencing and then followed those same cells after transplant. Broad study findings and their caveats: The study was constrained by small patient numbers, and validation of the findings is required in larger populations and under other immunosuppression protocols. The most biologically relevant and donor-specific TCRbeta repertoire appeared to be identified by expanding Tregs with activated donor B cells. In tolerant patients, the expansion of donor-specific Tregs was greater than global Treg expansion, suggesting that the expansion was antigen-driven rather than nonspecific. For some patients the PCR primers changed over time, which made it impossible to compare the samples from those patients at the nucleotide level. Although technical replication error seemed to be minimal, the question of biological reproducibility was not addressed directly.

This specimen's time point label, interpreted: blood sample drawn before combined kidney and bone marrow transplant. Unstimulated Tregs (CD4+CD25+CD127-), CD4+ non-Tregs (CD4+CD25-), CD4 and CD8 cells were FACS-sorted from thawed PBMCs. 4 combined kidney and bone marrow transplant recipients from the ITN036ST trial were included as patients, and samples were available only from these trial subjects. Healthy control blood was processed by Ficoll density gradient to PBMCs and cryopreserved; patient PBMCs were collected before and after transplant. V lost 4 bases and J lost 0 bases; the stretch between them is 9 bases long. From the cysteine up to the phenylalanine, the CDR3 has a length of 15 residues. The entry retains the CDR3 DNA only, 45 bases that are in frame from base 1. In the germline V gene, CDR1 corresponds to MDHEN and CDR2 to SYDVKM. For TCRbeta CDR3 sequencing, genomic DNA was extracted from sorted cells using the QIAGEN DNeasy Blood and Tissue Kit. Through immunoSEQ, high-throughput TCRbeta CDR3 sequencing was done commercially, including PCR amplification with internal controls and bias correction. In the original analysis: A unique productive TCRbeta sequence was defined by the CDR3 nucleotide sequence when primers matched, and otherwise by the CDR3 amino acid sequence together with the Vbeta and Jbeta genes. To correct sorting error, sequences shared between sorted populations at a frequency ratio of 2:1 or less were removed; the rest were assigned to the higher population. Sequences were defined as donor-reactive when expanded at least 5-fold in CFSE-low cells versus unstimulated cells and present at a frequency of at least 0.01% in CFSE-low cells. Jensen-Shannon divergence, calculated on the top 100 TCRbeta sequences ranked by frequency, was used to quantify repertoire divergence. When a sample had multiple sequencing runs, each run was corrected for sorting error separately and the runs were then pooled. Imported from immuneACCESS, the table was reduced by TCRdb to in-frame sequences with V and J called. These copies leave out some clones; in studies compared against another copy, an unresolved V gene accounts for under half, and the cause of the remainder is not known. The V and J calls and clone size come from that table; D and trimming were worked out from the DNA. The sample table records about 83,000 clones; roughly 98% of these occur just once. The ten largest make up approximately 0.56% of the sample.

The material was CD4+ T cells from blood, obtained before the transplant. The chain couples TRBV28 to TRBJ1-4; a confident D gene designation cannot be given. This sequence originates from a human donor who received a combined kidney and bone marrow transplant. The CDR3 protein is CASSSPSATNEKLFF. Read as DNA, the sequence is TGTGCCAGCAGTTCCCCTTCTGCAACTAATGAAAAACTGTTTTTT.